Listed below are T cell receptor beta chains from one sample, sequenced in a study of CD8 T cells in ankylosing spondylitis. TCRdb independently ran MiXCR on the 5' RACE reads; one entry per CDR3 protein. The sample shows approximately 45,000 distinct CDR3 sequences, 4% of them seen only once. Sequencing used blood, either unsorted or a sorted T cell fraction (not recorded which). The receptor source for this set is a female donor with ankylosing spondylitis or in good health (not recorded which). Each CDR3 is given with its conserved first and last residue. Each record gives: clone size, J gene, D gene, CDR3 length, V gene, CDR3 DNA, CDR3 protein. D genes are given only for firm matches. Only some rows state a clone size, as once, few, many or a class for expanded clones.

>many|TRBJ1-3|-|16|TRBV9
TGTGCCAGCAGCGTAGGGCCCGGAATCTCTGGAAACACCATATATTTT
CASSVGPGISGNTIYF
>many|TRBJ1-6|TRBD1|16|TRBV9
TGTGCCAGCAGCGTACTGGACAGGGCAAATATTTCACCCCTCCACTTT
CASSVLDRANISPLHF
>many|TRBJ2-2|-|14|TRBV9
TGTGCCAGCAGCGCGAGGGCCCAAGACCGGGAGCTGTTTTTT
CASSARAQDRELFF
>many|TRBJ1-1|-|13|TRBV9
TGTGCCAGCAGCGTTGACAAGAACACTGAAGCTTTCTTT
CASSVDKNTEAFF
>many|TRBJ2-3|TRBD2|16|TRBV9
TGTGCCAGCAGCCGGGGACTAGCGGGGGGCACAGATACGCAGTATTTT
CASSRGLAGGTDTQYF
>many|TRBJ2-1|TRBD1|14|TRBV9
TGTGCCAGCAGCACCGTTACAGGGGGGAATGAGCAGTTCTTC
CASSTVTGGNEQFF
>many|TRBJ2-3|TRBD1|16|TRBV9
TGTGCCAGCAGCGCCACACAGGGGAGCAACACAGATACGCAGTATTTT
CASSATQGSNTDTQYF
>-|TRBJ2-3|-|16|TRBV9
TGTGCCAGCAGCGTAGGGATGTGGGGGTCCACAGATACGCAGTATTTT
CASSVGMWGSTDTQYF
>many|TRBJ1-4|-|15|TRBV9
TGTGCCAGCAGCAAAGAGGGCAGGCCAGGGGAAAAACTGTTTTTT
CASSKEGRPGEKLFF
>few|TRBJ1-2|TRBD1|14|TRBV9
TGTGCCAGCAGCGTAGGACAGGGAGAATATGGCTACACCTTC
CASSVGQGEYGYTF
>few|TRBJ2-1|-|15|TRBV9
TGTGCCAGCAGCGTAGAAGTGGGGGGGCGCAATGAGCAGTTCTTC
CASSVEVGGRNEQFF
>many|TRBJ1-2|TRBD1|15|TRBV9
TGTGCCAGCAGCGGAACAGGGGGCTTAGACTATGGCTACACCTTC
CASSGTGGLDYGYTF
>few|TRBJ2-3|-|15|TRBV9
TGTGCCAGCAGCGTAGGTCGGGAGCCCACAGATACGCAGTATTTT
CASSVGREPTDTQYF
>many|TRBJ2-2|-|14|TRBV9
TGTGCCAGCAGCACACAGGGTTTGGCCGGGGAGCTGTTTTTT
CASSTQGLAGELFF
>medium-sized|TRBJ1-4|-|15|TRBV9
TGTGCCAGCACCACCTCGGGAAGTGATAATGAAAAACTGTTTTTT
CASTTSGSDNEKLFF
>many|TRBJ2-1|TRBD1|16|TRBV9
TGTGCCAGCAGCGTAGGGGACAGGGGAGCCTACAATGAGCAGTTCTTC
CASSVGDRGAYNEQFF
>many|TRBJ1-6|TRBD1|15|TRBV9
TGTGCCAGCAGCCCTGGGACAGTTCATAATTCACCCCTCCACTTT
CASSPGTVHNSPLHF
>many|TRBJ2-1|-|13|TRBV9
TGTGCCAGCAGCGTAGAGGAAGGGCGTGAGCAGTTCTTC
CASSVEEGREQFF
>many|TRBJ1-2|-|14|TRBV9
TGTGCCAGCAGCTCGGGGGGCAACTCCTATGGCTACACCTTC
CASSSGGNSYGYTF
>many|TRBJ1-3|-|13|TRBV9
TGTGCCAGCAGCGCCCAGTTCGGAAACACCATATATTTT
CASSAQFGNTIYF
>many|TRBJ2-7|-|13|TRBV9
TGTGCCAGCAGCCCCAGGACTGGGTACGAGCAGTACTTC
CASSPRTGYEQYF
>medium-sized|TRBJ1-2|TRBD1|16|TRBV9
TGTGCCAGCAGCGTAGAGGGGACAGGGGAATGGTTTGGCTACACCTTC
CASSVEGTGEWFGYTF
>many|TRBJ2-3|-|11|TRBV9
TGTGCCAGCAGCGAGAGGGATACGCAGTATTTT
CASSERDTQYF
>many|TRBJ2-3|-|16|TRBV9
TGTGCCAGCAGCGTAGTTGGGTCTGCTAGCACAGATACGCAGTATTTT
CASSVVGSASTDTQYF
>many|TRBJ2-2|-|14|TRBV9
TGTGCCAGCAGCGTTGAGCCCCTAGGGCGGGAGCTGTTTTTT
CASSVEPLGRELFF
>many|TRBJ1-4|-|16|TRBV9
TGTGCCAGCAGCGCCCAGGGTACCGCAACTAATGAAAAACTGTTTTTT
CASSAQGTATNEKLFF
>many|TRBJ2-2|-|16|TRBV9
TGTGCCAGCAGCACCCTTTCTGGGGTGAACACCGGGGAGCTGTTTTTT
CASSTLSGVNTGELFF
>many|TRBJ2-2|TRBD2|15|TRBV9
TGTGCCAGCAGCGTACGGGGGGACGCCCCCGGGGAGCTGTTTTTT
CASSVRGDAPGELFF
>many|TRBJ2-5|TRBD2|13|TRBV9
TGTGCCAGCAGCTCCCGGGGGGAAGAGACCCAGTACTTC
CASSSRGEETQYF
>few|TRBJ2-2|-|19|TRBV9
TGTGCCAGCAGCGTAGTTCTTTCCGCCGGGACAAAGAACACCGGGGAGCTGTTTTTT
CASSVVLSAGTKNTGELFF
>medium-sized|TRBJ2-6|TRBD1|15|TRBV9
TGTGCCAGCAGCAATCAGGGGGCTGGGGCCAACGTCCTGACTTTC
CASSNQGAGANVLTF
>many|TRBJ2-7|-|18|TRBV9
TGTGCCAGCAGCCCCACAGGGGTTGGAGGGGGCAAGAACTACGAGCAGTACTTC
CASSPTGVGGGKNYEQYF
>many|TRBJ2-7|-|13|TRBV9
TGTGCCAGCAGCTCCCCGGGCCTCTACGAGCAGTACTTC
CASSSPGLYEQYF
>many|TRBJ1-2|-|12|TRBV9
TGTGCCAGCTCTAGGGACGAGGGTGGCTACACCTTC
CASSRDEGGYTF
>medium-sized|TRBJ1-2|-|14|TRBV9
TGTGCCAGCAATGGGGACGGCCCTAACTATGGCTACACCTTC
CASNGDGPNYGYTF
>many|TRBJ1-3|-|19|TRBV9
TGTGCCAGCAGCGTAGGGATATGGGCTTGGCAGGACGAGAGGGACACCATATATTTT
CASSVGIWAWQDERDTIYF
>many|TRBJ2-1|TRBD1|15|TRBV9
TGTGCCAGCAGCACACAGGGGGCGGACTACAATGAGCAGTTCTTC
CASSTQGADYNEQFF
>-|TRBJ2-5|-|14|TRBV9
TGTGCCAGCAGCGTAGGCACTAAACGGGAGACCCAGTACTTC
CASSVGTKRETQYF
>many|TRBJ2-1|TRBD1|16|TRBV9
TGTGCCAGCAGCACCCCGAGACAGGGTGCGGTCGATGAGCAGTTCTTC
CASSTPRQGAVDEQFF
>many|TRBJ2-7|TRBD2|14|TRBV9
TGTGCCAGCAGCCCTCCATCGGGGGGGAACGAGCAGTACTTC
CASSPPSGGNEQYF
>many|TRBJ2-5|-|14|TRBV9
TGTGCCAGCAGCATTAGTGGGGTGGGGGAGACCCAGTACTTC
CASSISGVGETQYF
>many|TRBJ2-7|-|14|TRBV9
TGTGCCAGCAGCGTAGGGGGAGGTGGGGGCGAGCAGTACTTC
CASSVGGGGGEQYF
>few|TRBJ1-1|TRBD1|14|TRBV9
TGTGCCAGCAGCGCGGGACAGGCGGGGACTGAAGCTTTCTTT
CASSAGQAGTEAFF
>many|TRBJ1-2|-|14|TRBV9
TGTGCCAGCAGCGTAGACACGGGGGCGAGGGGCTACACCTTC
CASSVDTGARGYTF
>many|TRBJ1-2|-|13|TRBV9
TGTGCCAGCAGCGTAGCGGGGGTTTATGGCTACACCTTC
CASSVAGVYGYTF
>few|TRBJ1-1|-|14|TRBV9
TGTGCCAGCAGCGAAGGCGAAGGGAACACTGAAGCTTTCTTT
CASSEGEGNTEAFF
>many|TRBJ1-1|-|15|TRBV9
TGTGCCAGCAGCGTAAGGCCCACCGGGGTATTTGGAGCTTTCTTT
CASSVRPTGVFGAFF